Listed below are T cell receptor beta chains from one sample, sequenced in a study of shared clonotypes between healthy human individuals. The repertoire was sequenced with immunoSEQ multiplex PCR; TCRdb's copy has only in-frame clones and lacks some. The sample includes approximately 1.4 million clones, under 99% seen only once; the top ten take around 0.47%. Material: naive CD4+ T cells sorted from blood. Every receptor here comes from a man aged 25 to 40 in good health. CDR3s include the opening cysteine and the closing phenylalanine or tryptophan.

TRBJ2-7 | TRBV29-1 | CSVLQSGRASPYEQYF
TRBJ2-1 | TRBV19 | CASSPPRLAGYNEQFF
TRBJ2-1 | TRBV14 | CASSQLAANEQFF
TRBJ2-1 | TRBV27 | CASSSNRALAGVRNEQFF
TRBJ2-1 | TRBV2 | CASSDKSSYNEQFF
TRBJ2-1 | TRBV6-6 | CASSYSVGSYNEQFF
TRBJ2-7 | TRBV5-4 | CASSSSGSGTYEQYF
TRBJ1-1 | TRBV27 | CASSFAGANTEAFF
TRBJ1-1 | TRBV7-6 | CASSSRGHTEAFF
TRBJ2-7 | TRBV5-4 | CASSLVLAGAHEQYF
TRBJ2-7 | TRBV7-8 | CASSFNPGQGQYF
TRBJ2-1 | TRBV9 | CASSLSGQYNEQFF
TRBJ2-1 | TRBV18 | CASSRGGQIARSSYNEQFF
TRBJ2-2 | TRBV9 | CASSVEHTGELFF
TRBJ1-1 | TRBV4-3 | CASSQGLEAFF
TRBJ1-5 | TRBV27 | CASSSKTGVINQPQHF
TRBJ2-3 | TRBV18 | CASSPSTDTQYF
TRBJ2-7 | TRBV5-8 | CASTRRRTLSYEQYF
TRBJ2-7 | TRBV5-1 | CASSLVPGTYEQYF
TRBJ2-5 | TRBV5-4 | CASSRGQQETQYF
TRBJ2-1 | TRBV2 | CASTRGQLSYNEQFF
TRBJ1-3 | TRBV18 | CASSPRRPSGNTIYF
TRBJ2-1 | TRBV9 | CASSRENRGEQFF
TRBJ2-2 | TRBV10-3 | CAISESGNTGELFF
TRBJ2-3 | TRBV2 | CASRKQGTRSTDTQYF
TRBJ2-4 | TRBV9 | CASSFWDRETSGAKNIQYF
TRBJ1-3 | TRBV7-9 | CASSSTGGRNTIYF
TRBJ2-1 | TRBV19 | CASSILGYNEQFF
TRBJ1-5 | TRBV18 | CASSPLGGSGNQPQHF
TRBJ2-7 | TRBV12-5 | CASGLDPGGRDSYEQYF
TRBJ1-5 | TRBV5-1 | CASSFGQGSNQPQHF
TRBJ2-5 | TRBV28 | CASSHRQGALETQYF
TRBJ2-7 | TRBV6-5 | CASSYLRAGRREQYF
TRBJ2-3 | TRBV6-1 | CASLPGLASDTQYF
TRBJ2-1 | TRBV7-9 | CASSLIASGSYEQFF
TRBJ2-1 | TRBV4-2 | CASSQDTGAYNEQFF
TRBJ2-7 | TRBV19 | CASSEHPGQGSEKQYF
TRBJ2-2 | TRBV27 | CASSSGLAGGTGELFF
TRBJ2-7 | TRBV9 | CASSPWTGEVAGEVYEQYF
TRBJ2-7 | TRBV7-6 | CASSPLAPAYEQYF
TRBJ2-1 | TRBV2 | CASSVSSAYNEQFF
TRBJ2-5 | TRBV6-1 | CASGGTGKQETQYF
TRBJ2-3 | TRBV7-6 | CATRRSGSLSADTQYF
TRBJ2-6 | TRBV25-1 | CASSESIRGMGANVLTF